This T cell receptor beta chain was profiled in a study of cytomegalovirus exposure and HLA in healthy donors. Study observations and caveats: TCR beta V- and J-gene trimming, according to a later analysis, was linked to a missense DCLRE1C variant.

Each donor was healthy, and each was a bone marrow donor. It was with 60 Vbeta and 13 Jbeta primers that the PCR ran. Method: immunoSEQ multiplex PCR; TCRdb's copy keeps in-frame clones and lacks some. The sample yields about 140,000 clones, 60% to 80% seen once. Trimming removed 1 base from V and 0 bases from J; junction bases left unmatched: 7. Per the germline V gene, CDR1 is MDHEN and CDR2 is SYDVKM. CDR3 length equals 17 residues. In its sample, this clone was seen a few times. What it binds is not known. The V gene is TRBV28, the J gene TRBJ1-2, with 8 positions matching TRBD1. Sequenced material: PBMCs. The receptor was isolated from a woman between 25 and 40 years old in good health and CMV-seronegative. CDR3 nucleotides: TGTGCCAGCAGTTTATTCCTAGGGACAGGAACTAACTATGGCTACACCTTC. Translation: CASSLFLGTGTNYGYTF.